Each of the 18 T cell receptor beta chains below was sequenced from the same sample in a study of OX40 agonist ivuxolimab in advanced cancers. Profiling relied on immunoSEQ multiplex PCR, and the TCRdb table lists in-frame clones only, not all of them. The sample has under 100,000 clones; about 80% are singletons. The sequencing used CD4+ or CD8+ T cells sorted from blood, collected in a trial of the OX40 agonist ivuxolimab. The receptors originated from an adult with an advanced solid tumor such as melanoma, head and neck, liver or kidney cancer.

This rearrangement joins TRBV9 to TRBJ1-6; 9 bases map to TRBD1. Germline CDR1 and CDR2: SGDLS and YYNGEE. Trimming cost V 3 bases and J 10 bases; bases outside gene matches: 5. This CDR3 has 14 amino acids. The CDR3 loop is CASSGGQGYSPLHF. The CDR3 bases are TGTGCCAGCAGCGGTGGACAGGGGTACTCACCCCTCCACTTT.

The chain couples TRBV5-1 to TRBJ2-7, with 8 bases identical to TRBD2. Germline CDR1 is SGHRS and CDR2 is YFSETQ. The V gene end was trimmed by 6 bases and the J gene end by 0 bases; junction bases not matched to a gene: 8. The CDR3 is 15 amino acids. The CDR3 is CASTRTGGVSYEQYF. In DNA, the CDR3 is TGCGCCAGCACCCGTACCGGGGGGGTCTCCTACGAGCAGTACTTC.

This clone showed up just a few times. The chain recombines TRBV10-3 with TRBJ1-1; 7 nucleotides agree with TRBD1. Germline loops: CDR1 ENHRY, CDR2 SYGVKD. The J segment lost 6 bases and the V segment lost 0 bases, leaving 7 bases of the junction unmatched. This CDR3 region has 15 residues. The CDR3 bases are TGTGCCATCAGTGAGTCAAGGGACAGAGGGGCTGAAGCTTTCTTT. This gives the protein CAISESRDRGAEAFF.

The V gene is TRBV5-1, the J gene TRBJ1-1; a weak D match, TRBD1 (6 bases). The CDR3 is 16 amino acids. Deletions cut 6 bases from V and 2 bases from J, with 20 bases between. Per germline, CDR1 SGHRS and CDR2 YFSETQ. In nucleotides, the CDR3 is TGCGCCAGCAATAGGGGGTGGACGAGGGACAACACTGAAGCTTTCTTT. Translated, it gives CASNRGWTRDNTEAFF.

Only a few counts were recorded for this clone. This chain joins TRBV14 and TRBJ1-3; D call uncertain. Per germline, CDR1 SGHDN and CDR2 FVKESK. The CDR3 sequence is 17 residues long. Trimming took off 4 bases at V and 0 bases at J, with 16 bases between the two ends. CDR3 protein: CASSPSSGPRSGNTIYF. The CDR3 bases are TGTGCCAGCAGCCCGTCTTCCGGACCGCGCTCTGGAAACACCATATATTTT.

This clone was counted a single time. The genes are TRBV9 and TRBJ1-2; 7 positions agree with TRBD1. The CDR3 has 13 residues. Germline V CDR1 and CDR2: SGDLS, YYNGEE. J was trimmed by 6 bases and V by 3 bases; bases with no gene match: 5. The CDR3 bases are TGTGCCAGCAGCGCATACAGGGGCAATGGCTACACCTTC. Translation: CASSAYRGNGYTF.

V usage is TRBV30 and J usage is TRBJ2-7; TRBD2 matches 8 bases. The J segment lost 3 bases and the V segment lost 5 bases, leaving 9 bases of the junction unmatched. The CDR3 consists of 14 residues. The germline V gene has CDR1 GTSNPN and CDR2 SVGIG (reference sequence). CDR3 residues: CAWGDGGALYEQYF. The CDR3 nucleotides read TGTGCCTGGGGGGACGGGGGGGCACTCTACGAGCAGTACTTC. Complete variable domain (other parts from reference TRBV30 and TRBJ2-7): SQTIHQWPATLVQPVGSPLSLECTVEGTSNPNLYWYRQAAGRGLQLLFYSVGIGQISSEVPQNLSASRPQDRQFILSSKKLLLSDSGFYLCAWGDGGALYEQYFGPGTRLTVT.

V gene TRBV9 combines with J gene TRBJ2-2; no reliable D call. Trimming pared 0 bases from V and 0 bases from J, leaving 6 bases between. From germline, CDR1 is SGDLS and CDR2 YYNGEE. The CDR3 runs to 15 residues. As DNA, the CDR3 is TGTGCCAGCAGCGTAGGGGCATCGAACACCGGGGAGCTGTTTTTT. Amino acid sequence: CASSVGASNTGELFF. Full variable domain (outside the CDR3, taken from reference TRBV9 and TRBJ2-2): DSGVTQTPKHLITATGQRVTLRCSPRSGDLSVYWYQQSLDQGLQFLIQYYNGEERAKGNILERFSAQQFPDLHSELNLSSLELGDSALYFCASSVGASNTGELFFGEGSRLTVL.

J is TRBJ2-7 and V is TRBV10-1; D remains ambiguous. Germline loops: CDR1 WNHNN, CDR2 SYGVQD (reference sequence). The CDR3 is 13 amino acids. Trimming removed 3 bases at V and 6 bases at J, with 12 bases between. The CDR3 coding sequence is TGCGCCAGCAGTGAAAGGCGGATCTGCGAGCAGTACTTC. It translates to CASSERRICEQYF.

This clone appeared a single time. CDR3 nucleotides: TGTGCCAGCAGCGTAGATCTAGCGGGGAACACCGGGGAGCTGTTTTTT. It specifies CASSVDLAGNTGELFF. This chain joins TRBV9 and TRBJ2-2, with 8 bases matching TRBD2. The trim removed 0 bases at V and 1 base at J, leaving 2 bases unmatched. CDR1 is SGDLS, CDR2 YYNGEE, per germline. This CDR3 spans 16 amino acids. The whole variable domain, remainder taken from reference TRBV9 and TRBJ2-2, is DSGVTQTPKHLITATGQRVTLRCSPRSGDLSVYWYQQSLDQGLQFLIQYYNGEERAKGNILERFSAQQFPDLHSELNLSSLELGDSALYFCASSVDLAGNTGELFFGEGSRLTVL.

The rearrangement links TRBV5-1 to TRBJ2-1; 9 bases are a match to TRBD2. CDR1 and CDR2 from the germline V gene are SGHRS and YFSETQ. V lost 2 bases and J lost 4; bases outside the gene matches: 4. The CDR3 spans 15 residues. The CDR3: CASSFVAGVYNEQFF. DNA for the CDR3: TGCGCCAGCAGCTTTGTAGCGGGAGTGTACAATGAGCAGTTCTTC.

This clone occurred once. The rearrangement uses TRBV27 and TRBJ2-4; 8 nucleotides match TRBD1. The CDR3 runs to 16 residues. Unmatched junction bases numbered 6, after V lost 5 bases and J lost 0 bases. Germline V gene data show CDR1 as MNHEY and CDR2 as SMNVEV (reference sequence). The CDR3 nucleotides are TGTGCCAGCAGTCCTGGGACAGGTCTAGCCAAAAACATTCAGTACTTC. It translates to CASSPGTGLAKNIQYF.

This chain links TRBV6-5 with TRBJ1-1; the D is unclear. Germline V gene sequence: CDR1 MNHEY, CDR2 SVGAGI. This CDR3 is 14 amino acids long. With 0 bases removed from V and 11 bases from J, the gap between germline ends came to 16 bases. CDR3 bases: TGTGCCAGCAGTTACTCGATTGCCGCAACGGAGGCTTTCTTT. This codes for CASSYSIAATEAFF.

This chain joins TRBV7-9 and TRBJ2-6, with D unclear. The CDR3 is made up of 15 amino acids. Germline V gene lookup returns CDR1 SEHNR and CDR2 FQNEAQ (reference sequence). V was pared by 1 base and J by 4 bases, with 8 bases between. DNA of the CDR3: TGTGCCAGCAGCTTAGATTTAAAAGGGGCCAACGTCCTGACTTTC. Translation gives CASSLDLKGANVLTF.

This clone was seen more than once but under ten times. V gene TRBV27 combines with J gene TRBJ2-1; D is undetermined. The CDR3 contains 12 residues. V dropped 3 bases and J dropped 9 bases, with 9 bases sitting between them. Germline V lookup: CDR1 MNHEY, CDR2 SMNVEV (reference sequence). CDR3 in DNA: TGTGCCAGCAGTTTCTTCGGGTCTGAGCAGTTCTTC. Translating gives CASSFFGSEQFF.

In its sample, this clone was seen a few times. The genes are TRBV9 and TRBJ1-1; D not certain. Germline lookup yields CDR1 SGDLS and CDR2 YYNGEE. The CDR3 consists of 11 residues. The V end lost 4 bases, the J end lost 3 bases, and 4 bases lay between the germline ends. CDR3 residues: CASSSHTEAFF. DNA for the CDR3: TGTGCCAGCAGCTCTCACACTGAAGCTTTCTTT. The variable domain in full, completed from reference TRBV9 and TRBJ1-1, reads DSGVTQTPKHLITATGQRVTLRCSPRSGDLSVYWYQQSLDQGLQFLIQYYNGEERAKGNILERFSAQQFPDLHSELNLSSLELGDSALYFCASSSHTEAFFGQGTRLTVV.

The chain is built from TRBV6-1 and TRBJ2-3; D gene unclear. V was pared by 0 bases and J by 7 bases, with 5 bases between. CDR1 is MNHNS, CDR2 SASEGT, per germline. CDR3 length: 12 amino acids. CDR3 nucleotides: TGTGCCAGCAGTGAAGCTTTGAATACGCAGTATTTT. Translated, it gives CASSEALNTQYF.

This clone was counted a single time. Here the CDR3 reads CASSSLGGAYNEQFF. The CDR3 DNA follows: TGTGCCAGCAGCTCCCTAGGGGGGGCCTACAATGAGCAGTTCTTC. The chain carries TRBV7-6 and TRBJ2-1; a weak D match, TRBD2 (7 bases). The CDR3 covers 15 residues. V was pared by 4 bases and J by 2 bases, with 12 bases between. The germline V gene has CDR1 SGHVS and CDR2 FNYEAQ.